What follows are 21 T cell receptor beta chains derived from one specimen sequenced in a study of CD8+CD57+ T cells in acquired aplastic anemia. The template for TCR beta VDJ and CDR3 sequence profiling was genomic DNA. TCRdb fed the reads into MiXCR, producing one record per CDR3 protein. The profile shows about 190,000 distinct CDR3 sequences, approximately 49% of them singletons. The specimen sequenced was sorted CD4+, CD8+, or CD8+CD57+ T cells (not recorded which) from PBMCs. Every receptor here comes from a human donor in good health, serving as a control.

This clonotype was counted at least ten times. The rearrangement uses TRBV6-4 and TRBJ2-2; a possible D gene is TRBD2 (6 bases). Germline V gives CDR1 MRHNA, CDR2 SNTAGT. The CDR3 runs 15 residues. Trimming left V 0 bases short and J 4 bases short, with 9 bases between. The CDR3 bases are TGTGCCAGCAGTGACTCGGGACTCGGCACCGGGGAGCTGTTTTTT. It codes for CASSDSGLGTGELFF.

Regarding this clonotype: The junction does not match germline at one end; this may be a read error. V and J are TRBV25-1 and TRBJ1-2; D may be TRBD1 (6 bases). CDR1 MGHDK and CDR2 SYGVNS come from the germline V gene. This CDR3 is built from 14 residues. This chain's CDR3 is CASSALQGNYSYTF. The CDR3 coding sequence is TGTGCCAGTAGTGCTCTACAGGGTAACTATAGCTACACCTTC.

The chain uses TRBV2 and TRBJ2-3, with D possibly being TRBD1 (6 bases). The CDR3 length is 13 residues. The V gene's germline CDR1 is SNHLY and CDR2 FYNNEI. V shed 6 bases and J shed 2 bases, with 9 bases lying between them. The chain's CDR3 is CASSQGYTDTQYF. Here the CDR3 DNA reads TGTGCCAGCAGCCAGGGGTACACAGATACGCAGTATTTT.

In its sample, this clonotype was seen many times. The chain uses TRBV7-2 and TRBJ1-2; D uncertain. The V gene's germline CDR1 is SGHTA and CDR2 FQGNSA. V was pared by 1 base and J by 4 bases, with 13 bases between. CDR3 size: 15 residues. Here the CDR3 reads CASSLGPGWGYGYTF. The CDR3 bases are TGTGCCAGCAGCTTAGGCCCGGGTTGGGGCTATGGCTACACCTTC.

The rearrangement uses TRBV24-1 and TRBJ2-3, with TRBD1 as a possible D gene (5 bases). From germline, CDR1 is KGHDR and CDR2 SFDVKD. The CDR3 covers 17 residues. V was trimmed by 0 bases and J by 0 bases, leaving 12 bases between them. The CDR3 reads CATSDLQAGISTDTQYF. The CDR3 coding sequence is TGTGCCACCAGTGATTTGCAAGCAGGGATTAGCACAGATACGCAGTATTTT.

This clonotype was seen repeatedly, ten times or more. The rearrangement links TRBV19 to TRBJ1-2; 9 nucleotides agree with TRBD1. Germline V lookup: CDR1 LNHDA, CDR2 SQIVND (reference sequence). The CDR3 is 15 residues long. V lost 7 bases to trimming and J lost 6 bases; unmatched junction nucleotides: 12. The CDR3 loop is CASNDFGDRAHGYTF. In DNA form, the CDR3 reads TGTGCCAGTAATGATTTTGGGGACAGGGCACATGGCTACACCTTC.

This clonotype was found many times. The chain carries TRBV6-1 and TRBJ1-2; D gene unclear. Per the germline V gene, CDR1 is MNHNS and CDR2 is SASEGT. The CDR3 covers 10 residues. The germline V and J ends were trimmed by 4 bases and 8 bases, with 5 bases remaining between them. The CDR3 protein is CASSVGGYTF. DNA for the CDR3: TGTGCCAGCAGTGTGGGCGGCTACACCTTC.

This clonotype was seen at least ten times. The J gene is TRBJ1-4, the V gene TRBV7-9; D remains ambiguous. Deletions cut 5 bases from V and 0 bases from J, with 7 bases between. The CDR3 runs to 14 residues. The germline gives CDR1 SEHNR, CDR2 FQNEAQ (reference sequence). CDR3 region: CASSPGATNEKLFF. CDR3 DNA sequence: TGTGCCAGCAGCCCAGGAGCAACTAATGAAAAACTGTTTTTT.

This rearrangement joins TRBV4-3 to TRBJ1-1, with 9 positions matching TRBD1. The CDR3 length is 13 residues. V was pared by 4 bases and J by 7 bases, with 4 bases of the junction left unmatched. Per the germline V gene, CDR1 is LGHNA and CDR2 is YSLEER. The CDR3 here is CASSLRTGDEAFF. In DNA, the CDR3 is TGCGCCAGCAGCCTACGGACAGGGGATGAAGCTTTCTTT.

The rearrangement joins TRBV6-1 to TRBJ2-7; D ambiguous. The CDR3 totals 14 residues. Trimming shortened V by 8 bases and J by 4 bases, and 18 bases separated the two germline ends. Germline-derived CDR1 and CDR2 are MNHNS and SASEGT. This chain's CDR3 is CASVRTGSMYEQYF. The CDR3 DNA is TGTGCCAGCGTGAGAACTGGCAGCATGTACGAGCAGTACTTC.

The genes are TRBV30 and TRBJ2-7; 7 bases are a match to TRBD1. Germline V CDR1 and CDR2: GTSNPN, SVGIG (reference sequence). V trimming: 4 bases; J trimming: 1 base; junction bases outside the gene matches: 1. The length of the CDR3 is 12 residues. CDR3 in amino acids: CAWMGQSYEQYF. The CDR3 DNA reads TGTGCCTGGATGGGACAGTCCTACGAGCAGTACTTC.

Turning to this clonotype: The conserved final phenylalanine or tryptophan is absent from the CDR3, which likely points to a read error. V gene TRBV2 combines with J gene TRBJ1-4; perhaps TRBD1 as D (6 bases). Germline values: CDR1 SNHLY, CDR2 FYNNEI. The CDR3 is made up of 12 amino acids. Trimming took 5 bases from V and 14 from J, leaving 15 bases between them. CDR3 sequence (DNA): TGTGCCAGCAGTCAAACAAGACAGGATCTGTTTTCT. It specifies CASSQTRQDLFS.

The V call is TRBV12-3 or TRBV12-4, the J call TRBJ1-6; D is undetermined. Trimming took off 7 bases at V and 15 bases at J, with 16 bases between the two ends. The CDR3 loop spans 12 amino acids. CDR3 coding DNA: TGTGCCAGCAATCTCGATAAGGGTTTCCTCCACTTT. Residues: CASNLDKGFLHF.

The rearrangement uses TRBV9 and TRBJ1-1; the D is unclear. From germline, CDR1 is SGDLS and CDR2 YYNGEE. Trimming pared 4 bases from V and 6 bases from J, leaving 7 bases between. The CDR3 covers 11 residues. CDR3 sequence reads: CASSLLSEAFF. The CDR3 nucleotides read TGTGCCAGCAGCTTGCTCTCTGAAGCTTTCTTT.

CDR3 loop: CASSEWAGNGNEQFF. The CDR3 region has the DNA TGTGCCAGCAGTGAATGGGCAGGGAATGGGAATGAGCAGTTCTTC. The V and J genes are TRBV2 and TRBJ2-1, with D maybe TRBD1 (5 bases). The CDR3 has 15 residues. Trimming left V 2 bases short and J 7 bases short, with 15 bases between. Germline-derived CDR1 and CDR2 are SNHLY and FYNNEI.

This chain links TRBV10-2 with TRBJ2-5, with 10 bases aligning to TRBD1. V was clipped by 7 bases and J by 0 bases; unmatched bases: 5. CDR1 WSHSY and CDR2 SAAADI come from the germline V gene. CDR3 length: 15 residues. DNA for the CDR3: TGCGCCAGCAACGCCGGGACAGGGGACCAAGAGACCCAGTACTTC. It specifies CASNAGTGDQETQYF.

J is TRBJ2-1 and V is TRBV5-1; 7 bases fit TRBD2. The CDR3 has 14 residues. J was trimmed by 5 bases and V by 5 bases; bases with no gene match: 7. CDR1 is SGHRS, CDR2 YFSETQ, per germline. CDR3 loop: CASRETAGNNEQFF. CDR3 bases: TGCGCCAGCAGAGAGACAGCGGGGAACAATGAGCAGTTCTTC.

In this sample, this clonotype turned up many times. The J gene is TRBJ2-1, the V gene TRBV7-8, with 16 bases fitting TRBD2. V gave up 5 bases and J gave up 7 bases; unmatched junction bases: 11. CDR3 length: 18 residues. CDR1 and CDR2 (germline): SGHVS, FQNEAQ. CDR3 bases: TGTGCCAGCAGCCCAACGGGACTAGCGGGGGGGTACAATAATGAGCAGTTCTTC. Amino acid sequence: CASSPTGLAGGYNNEQFF.

This clonotype occurred many times. The genes are TRBV5-1 and TRBJ1-2, with D possibly TRBD1 on 6 matching bases. The CDR3 loop spans 14 amino acids. Germline CDR1 SGHRS, CDR2 YFSETQ. V was clipped by 4 bases and J by 4 bases, with 14 bases between them. CDR3 region: CASSPPQGLYGYTF. The CDR3 coding sequence is TGCGCCAGCAGCCCCCCCCAGGGGCTCTATGGCTACACCTTC.

The genes are TRBV20-1 and TRBJ2-7; TRBD1 aligns across 10 bases. V trimming: 7 bases; J trimming: 6 bases; junction bases outside the gene matches: 12. Germline V gene sequence: CDR1 DFQATT, CDR2 SNEGSKA (reference sequence). This CDR3 comprises 14 residues. DNA of the CDR3: TGCAGTGTCGCGACAGGGGGCGAGAGTGGCGAGCAGTACTTC. Translating gives CSVATGGESGEQYF.

This chain connects TRBV7-3 to TRBJ2-7; 7 bases fit TRBD1. Germline CDR1 is SGHTA and CDR2 is FQGTGA. Unmatched junction bases numbered 14, after V lost 5 bases and J lost 4 bases. The CDR3 consists of 16 residues. The CDR3, as DNA: TGTGCCAGCAGCCCGAACCTCCTCCGGACAGGATACGAGCAGTACTTC. This translates into CASSPNLLRTGYEQYF.